The 9 T cell receptor beta chains below come from one sample, sequenced in a study of cytomegalovirus exposure and HLA in healthy donors. Vbeta (60) and Jbeta (13) primers were used in the PCR. Data came from immunoSEQ multiplex PCR; TCRdb stores just in-frame clones and leaves some out. The repertoire consists of roughly 150,000 clones, with around 80% occurring once and the leading ten covering 10% to 15%. Sequencing was performed on PBMCs. These receptors came from a man aged 35 to 55 in good health and CMV-seropositive.

This rearrangement joins TRBV21-1 to TRBJ2-1; the table assigns TRBD2, which was not confirmed against the DNA. TRBV21-1 is described as a pseudogene. This CDR3 is 20 amino acids long. This CDR3 reads CASSKVRGLAGSDSYNEQFF. In DNA form, the CDR3 reads TGTGCCAGCAGCAAAGTCCGTGGGCTAGCGGGTTCTGACTCCTACAATGAGCAGTTCTTC.

The CDR3 DNA sequence: TGTGCCAGCAGCCCAGGGGCAGGGGTGAACACTGAAGCTTTCTTT. Protein sequence: CASSPGAGVNTEAFF. V is TRBV28 and J is TRBJ1-1, with D tentatively TRBD1 (6 bases). Looked up from germline, CDR1 is MDHEN and CDR2 is SYDVKM. The CDR3 consists of 15 residues. V was shortened by 6 bases and J by 0 bases, with 14 bases between the two germline ends.

The V call is TRBV5-6, the J call TRBJ1-5; D unresolved. Per the germline V gene, CDR1 is SGHDT and CDR2 is YYEEEE. V was cut by 2 bases and J by 6 bases, with 9 bases left in between. This CDR3 is 13 amino acids long. CDR3 bases: TGTGCCAGCAGCTTAGCGAGGGCTCAGCCCCAGCATTTT. As protein: CASSLARAQPQHF.

The chain is built from TRBV4-1 and TRBJ2-1; 8 bases agree with TRBD2. V was pared by 2 bases and J by 4 bases, with 10 bases of the junction left unmatched. CDR1 is MGHRA, CDR2 YSYEKL, per germline. The CDR3 is 17 residues long. The CDR3 region has the DNA TGCGCCAGCAGCCAATACGCCCAGCGGGAGCTGTACAATGAGCAGTTCTTC. Its protein is CASSQYAQRELYNEQFF.

The gene calls are TRBV28 and TRBJ2-2; 8 bases are shared with TRBD2. Germline CDR1 and CDR2: MDHEN and SYDVKM. The V segment lost 5 bases and the J segment 4 bases; nucleotides outside the gene matches: 6. This CDR3 has 15 amino acids. In DNA form, the CDR3 reads TGTGCCAGCAGTCCCACTAGCGGTCTCACCGGGGAGCTGTTTTTT. It is translated as CASSPTSGLTGELFF.

This chain connects TRBV19 to TRBJ1-5; D gene ambiguous. CDR3 length: 12 residues. V gave up 8 bases and J gave up 4 bases, with 9 bases separating them. CDR1 LNHDA and CDR2 SQIVND come from the germline V gene (reference sequence). The CDR3 here is CASHRGNQPQHF. In DNA form, the CDR3 reads TGTGCCAGTCACAGAGGGAATCAGCCCCAGCATTTT.

The rearrangement uses TRBV6-1 and TRBJ1-2; 8 positions agree with TRBD1. The trim removed 8 bases at V and 8 bases at J, leaving 16 bases unmatched. The CDR3 is 15 residues long. The germline CDR1 and CDR2 sequences are MNHNS and SASEGT. The CDR3 sequence: CASRYQGAFSRGYTF. DNA of the CDR3: TGTGCCAGCCGATACCAGGGGGCGTTTTCTCGGGGCTACACCTTC.

This sequence joins TRBV6-5 and TRBJ2-7; 10 nucleotides agree with TRBD1. V dropped 0 bases and J dropped 4; count of bases not matched to a gene: 6. The CDR3 runs 16 residues. Germline V gene data show CDR1 as MNHEY and CDR2 as SVGAGI. DNA for the CDR3: TGTGCCAGCAGTTACTCGATTTCGGGACAGGGGTACGAGCAGTACTTC. This gives the protein CASSYSISGQGYEQYF.

This rearrangement joins TRBV5-1 to TRBJ1-1; 7 bases line up with TRBD1. Germline CDR1 SGHRS, CDR2 YFSETQ. The CDR3 contains 15 residues. V trimming: 4 bases; J trimming: 1 base; junction bases outside the gene matches: 7. The CDR3 sequence is CASSVTGTANTEAFF. The DNA of the CDR3 is TGCGCCAGCAGCGTGACCGGGACAGCGAACACTGAAGCTTTCTTT.